This TCR beta chain comes out of a study of T cells after yellow fever vaccination. The wider study: The SMART-Seq v4 Ultra Low Input method served to prepare the low-cell-number fractions.

TCRdb processed the 5' RACE reads anew with MiXCR; each CDR3 protein has one entry. Counted here are 100,000 to 150,000 distinct CDR3 sequences, 7.4% occurring once; the ten biggest clones make up 2% to 3%. A remark on this clonotype: Its target is not known. Its ends do not fully match the called genes, so a read error is possible.

Broader study findings: Abundant bulk-derived clonotypes could contaminate FACS-sorted repertoires. Compared with primary, the secondary response was weaker and peaked at day 5, not 15.

Germline CDR1 LGHDT, CDR2 YNNKEL (reference sequence). The CDR3 covers 15 residues. This chain connects TRBV3-1 to TRBJ2-3, with 9 bases that match TRBD1. This receptor was obtained from a young man who received the YFV17D yellow fever vaccine. Sample: CD4+ T cells sorted from PBMCs, taken around 10 days after the first yellow fever vaccination. CDR3 coding DNA: TGTGCCTGCAGCCAACAGGGGGCCTCTTCGGGTACGCAGTATTTT. Translation gives CACSQQGASSGTQYF.